Described below is a single T cell receptor (beta chain) sequence and its context. This clonotype has more than one count but fewer than ten. Its antigen is currently not known. Qualities for individual bases were not recorded, and no much larger clone is one base off. The data were taken from a study of CD8 T cells in ankylosing spondylitis (dated by TCRdb to 2016 to 2017). For the study in its entirety: To find TCR variants linked to disease, the study profiled T cell receptor beta repertoires in ankylosing spondylitis patients and healthy donors. The full study cohort comprised about 24 ankylosing spondylitis patients and 110 or so healthy donors. Peripheral blood was sampled, and synovial fluid was additionally collected from ankylosing spondylitis patients.

The germline V gene (reference sequence) supplies CDR1 SEHNR and CDR2 FQNEAQ. The CDR3 spans 14 residues, from the cysteine through the phenylalanine. The kept DNA is CDR3 alone, 42 bases in frame from the first base. The germline V end is reduced by 4 bases and the J end by 10 bases; junction bases left unmatched: 12. The run used an Illumina HiSeq 2500. Quantitative 5'-RACE with molecular barcodes was the method used to prepare the TCR beta libraries. In the source study's methods: To identify disease-linked TCR variants, a new computational method was used, one built on a probabilistic model of VDJ rearrangement. TCRdb reprocessing: public reads trimmed at Q25 with fastp, clones called with MiXCR, in-frame beta chains kept. Identical CDR3 protein sequences are pooled into one entry, listed with their most common genes and DNA. The authors' filters were not applied to this entry. This sample gives some 240,000 distinct CDR3 sequences in total; around 9.1% of them show up just once. Around 7% of the sample is taken by the ten largest.

The investigation overall reported the following: Some motif variants had previously been reported in the synovial fluid and blood of reactive arthritis patients, which suggests shared mechanisms of disease initiation. According to the report, matched synovial fluid samples from ankylosing spondylitis patients were significantly enriched for the disease-linked clones. A TCR beta motif made up of seven or eight highly homologous amino acid variants appeared to be characteristic of blood from ankylosing spondylitis patients. The disease-linked clones showed a CD8+ phenotype and occurred at relatively low frequencies in peripheral blood.

The sample taken for sequencing was blood, either unsorted or a sorted T cell fraction (not recorded which). This receptor chain uses TRBV7-9 and TRBJ1-1; a stretch of 7 junction bases matches TRBD1. The receptor was isolated from a male donor with ankylosing spondylitis or in good health (not recorded which). The nucleotides are TGTGCCAGCAGCTCGGGGACAGCGGGGAATGGAGCTTTCTTT. This codes for CASSSGTAGNGAFF.